The rows below give T cell receptor beta chains drawn from one sample of a study of CD8 T cells in ankylosing spondylitis. TCRdb processed the 5' RACE reads anew with MiXCR; each CDR3 protein has one entry. In the table there are 200,000 or so distinct CDR3 sequences, 15% to 20% of which are singletons. Sequencing was done on a sample of blood, either unsorted or a sorted T cell fraction (not recorded which). The receptors were gathered from a male donor under 30 with ankylosing spondylitis or in good health (not recorded which). Each CDR3 is given with its conserved first and last residue. D genes are given only for firm matches. A row's size may be missing; if present it is once, few, many or a size class.

v_gene: TRBV20-1
abundance: NA
len: 17
d_gene: TRBD2
j_gene: TRBJ2-1
CDR3nt: TGCAGCGCAGGTCGGGGGCGGGAGGGATTCTCCTACAATGAGCAGTTCTTC
CDR3aa: CSAGRGREGFSYNEQFF

v_gene: TRBV12-3/TRBV12-4
abundance: many
len: 14
d_gene: NA
j_gene: TRBJ1-5
CDR3nt: TGTGCCAGCAGTCTCACAGGGAGCAATCAGCCCCAGCATTTT
CDR3aa: CASSLTGSNQPQHF

v_gene: TRBV20-1
abundance: many
len: 16
d_gene: TRBD2
j_gene: TRBJ2-7
CDR3nt: TGCAGTGCTAGTATCAGTGCGGCGGGAGGGCCGGGGGAGCAGTACTTC
CDR3aa: CSASISAAGGPGEQYF

v_gene: TRBV11-3
abundance: many
len: 17
d_gene: TRBD2
j_gene: TRBJ2-5
CDR3nt: TGTGCCAGCAGCCCCAGGCTAGCGGGAGTAGCCCAAGAGACCCAGTACTTC
CDR3aa: CASSPRLAGVAQETQYF

v_gene: TRBV29-1
abundance: many
len: 13
d_gene: NA
j_gene: TRBJ2-1
CDR3nt: TGCAGCGTCTCCATGGGGGGGGGCTTCTCAAAGTTCTTC
CDR3aa: CSVSMGGGFSKFF

v_gene: TRBV11-3
abundance: many
len: 13
d_gene: NA
j_gene: TRBJ2-5
CDR3nt: TGTGCCAGCAGCTTTAGCCCAGGGGAGACCCAGTACTTC
CDR3aa: CASSFSPGETQYF

v_gene: TRBV20-1
abundance: NA
len: 12
d_gene: NA
j_gene: TRBJ2-7
CDR3nt: TGCAGTGCTGACCGGGCCGACAACGGGCAGTACTTC
CDR3aa: CSADRADNGQYF

v_gene: TRBV6-1
abundance: many
len: 12
d_gene: NA
j_gene: TRBJ1-5
CDR3nt: TGTGCCAGCAGACCTAAAAACCAGCCCCAGCATTTT
CDR3aa: CASRPKNQPQHF

v_gene: TRBV12-3/TRBV12-4
abundance: NA
len: 16
d_gene: NA
j_gene: TRBJ1-5
CDR3nt: TGTGCCAGCAGTTCTGGGCAGGAATTTAGCAATCAGCCCCAGCATTTT
CDR3aa: CASSSGQEFSNQPQHF

v_gene: TRBV20-1
abundance: many
len: 13
d_gene: NA
j_gene: TRBJ2-1
CDR3nt: TGCAGTGCCAACCCTGACCCGACTAATGAGCAGTTCTTC
CDR3aa: CSANPDPTNEQFF

v_gene: TRBV5-1
abundance: many
len: 14
d_gene: TRBD1
j_gene: TRBJ2-4
CDR3nt: TGCGCCAGCAGCACCGGACAGGGTAGGAACATTCAGTACTTC
CDR3aa: CASSTGQGRNIQYF

v_gene: TRBV5-1
abundance: many
len: 15
d_gene: TRBD1
j_gene: TRBJ1-2
CDR3nt: TGCGCCAGCAGCTTGGAGGGGGCCCCAGGCTATGGCTACACCTTC
CDR3aa: CASSLEGAPGYGYTF

v_gene: TRBV18
abundance: many
len: 13
d_gene: NA
j_gene: TRBJ1-1
CDR3nt: TGTGCCAGCTCACGTGCAGGAGACACTGAAGCTTTCTTT
CDR3aa: CASSRAGDTEAFF

v_gene: TRBV20-1
abundance: many
len: 16
d_gene: TRBD2
j_gene: TRBJ2-3
CDR3nt: TGCAGTGCTAGAGATCGGTCTAGCGGGAGCACAGATACGCAGTATTTT
CDR3aa: CSARDRSSGSTDTQYF

v_gene: TRBV19
abundance: NA
len: 12
d_gene: NA
j_gene: TRBJ1-5
CDR3nt: TGTGCCAGTAGTATTGGGTATCAGCCCCAGCATTTT
CDR3aa: CASSIGYQPQHF

v_gene: TRBV20-1
abundance: many
len: 16
d_gene: TRBD2
j_gene: TRBJ2-7
CDR3nt: TGCAGTGCTAGAGATCTTCGGACTAGCTTCCCTGGCGGGCAGTACTTC
CDR3aa: CSARDLRTSFPGGQYF

v_gene: TRBV9
abundance: NA
len: 15
d_gene: TRBD2
j_gene: TRBJ2-5
CDR3nt: TGTGCCAGCAGCGTAGCGGGAGGCCTCAAAGAGACCCAGTACTTC
CDR3aa: CASSVAGGLKETQYF

v_gene: TRBV6-5
abundance: many
len: 15
d_gene: NA
j_gene: TRBJ1-1
CDR3nt: TGTGCCAGCAGTTACGGGCGCGGGGACAACACTGAAGCTTTCTTT
CDR3aa: CASSYGRGDNTEAFF

v_gene: TRBV6-5
abundance: many
len: 15
d_gene: TRBD1
j_gene: TRBJ2-3
CDR3nt: TGTGCCAGCAGAGACAGGGCGGTTTTAGCAGATACGCAGTATTTT
CDR3aa: CASRDRAVLADTQYF

v_gene: TRBV20-1
abundance: many
len: 15
d_gene: NA
j_gene: TRBJ2-7
CDR3nt: TGCAGTGCTACCGTACCGACAGAAAGGGCCTACGAGCAGTACTTC
CDR3aa: CSATVPTERAYEQYF

v_gene: TRBV20-1
abundance: few
len: 16
d_gene: TRBD2
j_gene: TRBJ2-1
CDR3nt: TGCAGTGCTCCAACCGTCTCGGGAGGGACAAGGGGTGAGCAGTTCTTC
CDR3aa: CSAPTVSGGTRGEQFF

v_gene: TRBV7-9
abundance: many
len: 12
d_gene: NA
j_gene: TRBJ2-5
CDR3nt: TGTGCCTCCCATACAGGGACGGAGACCCAGTACTTC
CDR3aa: CASHTGTETQYF

v_gene: TRBV12-3/TRBV12-4
abundance: NA
len: 16
d_gene: NA
j_gene: TRBJ2-2
CDR3nt: TGTGCCAGCAGTGGGGTACTAGCCGTCAACACCGGGGAGCTGTTTTTT
CDR3aa: CASSGVLAVNTGELFF

v_gene: TRBV20-1
abundance: NA
len: 13
d_gene: NA
j_gene: TRBJ2-5
CDR3nt: TGCAGTGCTAGAGGTTCGAAGGAAGAGACCCAGTACTTC
CDR3aa: CSARGSKEETQYF

v_gene: TRBV5-1
abundance: many
len: 14
d_gene: NA
j_gene: TRBJ2-5
CDR3nt: TGCGCCAGCAGCACGATAGGGGTCCGAGAGACCCAGTACTTC
CDR3aa: CASSTIGVRETQYF

v_gene: TRBV29-1
abundance: NA
len: 12
d_gene: NA
j_gene: TRBJ2-1
CDR3nt: TGCAGCGTGCTACTAGGGGGGTTTGAGCAGTTCTTC
CDR3aa: CSVLLGGFEQFF

v_gene: TRBV20-1
abundance: few
len: 11
d_gene: NA
j_gene: TRBJ2-7
CDR3nt: TGCAGTGCTAGCGTGGGCTACGAGCAGTACTTC
CDR3aa: CSASVGYEQYF

v_gene: TRBV29-1
abundance: many
len: 15
d_gene: TRBD1
j_gene: TRBJ1-6
CDR3nt: TGCAGCGTTCGAAAGAGTACAGGGGAGAATTCACCCCTCCACTTT
CDR3aa: CSVRKSTGENSPLHF

v_gene: TRBV7-2
abundance: NA
len: 17
d_gene: TRBD2
j_gene: TRBJ2-1
CDR3nt: TGTGCCAGCAGCTTAGCGTCGGGGGGGGCGATCGACAATGAGCAGTTCTTC
CDR3aa: CASSLASGGAIDNEQFF